These T cell receptor beta chains were read from a single sample in a study of cytomegalovirus exposure and HLA in healthy donors. Method: immunoSEQ multiplex PCR; TCRdb's copy keeps in-frame clones and lacks some. The sample shows 150,000 to 200,000 clones, about nine tenths of them seen only once. Sequences were obtained from PBMCs. These receptors originate from a boy younger than 10 in good health and CMV-seronegative. CDR3s include the opening cysteine and the closing phenylalanine or tryptophan. A D gene is named only where the DNA matches it firmly. Clone size is shown for a subset of rows, as once, few, many or a class of expanded clone.

v_gene,abundance,j_gene,d_gene,CDR3nt,CDR3aa
TRBV30,.,TRBJ1-1,.,TGTGCCTGGAGGAAAACCGGGAACACTGAAGCTTTCTTT,CAWRKTGNTEAFF
TRBV30,.,TRBJ2-7,.,TGTGCCTGGGGCATGGCACCGACTAGTAACGAGCAGTACTTC,CAWGMAPTSNEQYF
TRBV28,few,TRBJ1-5,.,TGTGCCAGCAGTCTCACATTAGGGACAATTCGGCCCCAGCATTTT,CASSLTLGTIRPQHF
TRBV13,.,TRBJ2-7,TRBD1,TGTGCCAGCAGCGCAGGGGGCAGGGGGTATTACGAGCAGTACTTC,CASSAGGRGYYEQYF
TRBV6-1,once,TRBJ2-1,TRBD2,TGTGCCAGCAGTGAAGCGCTAGGGGACTACGGATATGAGCAGTTCTTC,CASSEALGDYGYEQFF
TRBV7-9,.,TRBJ2-1,.,TGTTCCAGCAGCTTAATCGGAGGGTCCCGGGCCTTTGACAATGAGCAGTTCTTC,CSSSLIGGSRAFDNEQFF
TRBV19,.,TRBJ2-7,TRBD1,TGTGCCAGTAGTATAGGGGGGACAGGCTACGAGCAGTACTTC,CASSIGGTGYEQYF
TRBV11-2,.,TRBJ2-5,.,TGTGCCAGCAGCTTAGACAGGGCGGTAGAGACCCAGTACTTC,CASSLDRAVETQYF
TRBV19,.,TRBJ2-1,.,TGTGCCAGTATAGCCGAGAGCAATGAGCAGTTCTTC,CASIAESNEQFF
TRBV4-2,once,TRBJ2-1,.,TGTGCCAGCAGCCAAGATAATGCGGACAATGAGCAGTTCTTC,CASSQDNADNEQFF
TRBV27,.,TRBJ2-7,.,TGTGCCAGCAGTTTGTACAGTTCCTACGAGCAGTACTTC,CASSLYSSYEQYF
TRBV6-1,.,TRBJ1-5,.,TGTGCCAGCAGGACCGGGGAAGATAGCAATCAGCCCCAGCATTTT,CASRTGEDSNQPQHF
TRBV5-1,.,TRBJ2-1,TRBD2,TGCGCCAGCAGCTTGGTACCTAGCGGGAGCGATGAGCAGTTCTTC,CASSLVPSGSDEQFF
TRBV5-5,.,TRBJ1-5,TRBD1,TGTGCCAGCAGCCAGGGACAGCACAGCAATCAGCCCCAGCATTTT,CASSQGQHSNQPQHF
TRBV6-5,once,TRBJ2-7,.,TGTGCCAGCAGAAATAACAGGGTCGAGCAGTACTTC,CASRNNRVEQYF
TRBV7-9,.,TRBJ2-2,TRBD1,TGTGCCAGCAGCCGGACAGGTAGCACCGGGGAGCTGTTTTTT,CASSRTGSTGELFF
TRBV29-1,.,TRBJ2-7,.,TGCAGCGTTGCTTCAGGGGAGCCCCCGGTTTACGAGCAGTACTTC,CSVASGEPPVYEQYF
TRBV6-5,.,TRBJ2-3,.,TGTGCCAGCAGGGATCTAGTAGATACGCAGTATTTT,CASRDLVDTQYF
TRBV27,.,TRBJ2-7,.,TGTGCCAGCAGTCCCAAGGCAGTGAGGCTCTACGAGCAGTACTTC,CASSPKAVRLYEQYF
TRBV18,.,TRBJ1-3,.,TGTGCCAGCTCACCAGCGGGAAACACCATATATTTT,CASSPAGNTIYF
TRBV7-6,.,TRBJ2-7,.,TGTGCCAGCAGCTTAGAACCGCACTACGAGCAGTACTTC,CASSLEPHYEQYF
TRBV5-4,.,TRBJ2-3,TRBD2,TGTGCCAGCAGCGGGACTAGGACGGACACAGATACGCAGTATTTT,CASSGTRTDTDTQYF
TRBV27,.,TRBJ2-7,.,TGTGCCAGCATTTCAGGCTACGAGCAGTACTTC,CASISGYEQYF
TRBV28,.,TRBJ2-7,TRBD2,TGTGCCAGCAGTTTCGCGGGGGTAATCTACGAGCAGTACTTC,CASSFAGVIYEQYF
TRBV19,.,TRBJ1-2,.,TGTGCCAGTAAAGCGGAATACACTAACTATGGCTACACCTTC,CASKAEYTNYGYTF
TRBV15,.,TRBJ2-5,.,TGTGCCACCAGCAGAGGAGGGACCCAGTACTTC,CATSRGGTQYF
TRBV19,.,TRBJ2-1,.,TGTGCCAGTAGTATCTCCGGGGATGGCAGGAATGAGCAGTTCTTC,CASSISGDGRNEQFF
TRBV5-1,.,TRBJ2-2,.,TGCGCCAGCAGAAGTGGCAACGCGAACACCGGGGAGCTGTTTTTT,CASRSGNANTGELFF
TRBV5-1,.,TRBJ2-5,.,TGCGCCAGCAGCTTGCGTGGAGCGCCCCAAGAGACCCAGTACTTC,CASSLRGAPQETQYF
TRBV19,.,TRBJ2-7,TRBD1,TGTGCCAGTAGTTGGGGACAGGGAAGCTACGAGCAGTACTTC,CASSWGQGSYEQYF
TRBV28,.,TRBJ2-2,TRBD2,TGTGCCAGCAGTTTTACGGGAGGGCCCGGGGAGCTGTTTTTT,CASSFTGGPGELFF
TRBV5-1,.,TRBJ2-7,TRBD2,TGCGCCAGCAGCCCGGGGACTAGCGGTAGCGAGCAGTACTTC,CASSPGTSGSEQYF
TRBV6-1,.,TRBJ1-5,TRBD1,TGTGCCAGCACCGAAAGTGCGGACATCCAGGGGGCCCAGCATTTT,CASTESADIQGAQHF
TRBV5-1,once,TRBJ2-2,.,TGCGCCAGCTCCCCTGGGCCTCCCGGGGAGCTGTTTTTT,CASSPGPPGELFF
TRBV29-1,.,TRBJ1-2,TRBD1,TGCAGCGTTTCAACGATGCAGGGGGCCTATGGCTACACCTTC,CSVSTMQGAYGYTF
TRBV10-2,.,TRBJ1-1,.,TGCGCCAGCAGTGAAATGAGGTTTGGTGAAGCTTTCTTT,CASSEMRFGEAFF
TRBV29-1,.,TRBJ1-1,TRBD1,TGCAGCGCTGGTCGGGACAGTGTGAACACTGAAGCTTTCTTT,CSAGRDSVNTEAFF
TRBV14,.,TRBJ2-3,.,TGTGCCAGCAGCCAATATACTCGGGGGGCCACAGATACGCAGTATTTT,CASSQYTRGATDTQYF
TRBV5-1,.,TRBJ1-6,.,TGCGCCAGCAGCTTGGACAGGGAAATATCACCCCTCCACTTT,CASSLDREISPLHF